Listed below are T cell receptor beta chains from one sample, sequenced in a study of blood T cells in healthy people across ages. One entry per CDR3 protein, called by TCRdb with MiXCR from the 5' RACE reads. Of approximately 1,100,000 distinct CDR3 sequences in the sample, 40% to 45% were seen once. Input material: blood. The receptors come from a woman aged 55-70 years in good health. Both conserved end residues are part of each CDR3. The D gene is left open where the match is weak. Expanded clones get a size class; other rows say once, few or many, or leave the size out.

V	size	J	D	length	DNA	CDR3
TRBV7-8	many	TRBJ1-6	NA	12	TGTGCCAGCAGCTTAGATAATTCACCCCTCCACTTT	CASSLDNSPLHF
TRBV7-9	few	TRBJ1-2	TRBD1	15	TGTGCCAGCAGCTTAGTCGGGACAGGGAATATCAGCTACACCTTC	CASSLVGTGNISYTF
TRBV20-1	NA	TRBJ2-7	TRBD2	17	TGCAGTGCTAGAGACCCAGGGACTAGCGGTACTACCTACGAGCAGTACTTC	CSARDPGTSGTTYEQYF
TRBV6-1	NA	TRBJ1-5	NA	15	TGTGCCAGCAGTGACCAGGGGTCTAACAAGCAGCCCCAGCATTTT	CASSDQGSNKQPQHF
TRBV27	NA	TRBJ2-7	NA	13	TGTGCCAGCAGTCGACGGGACTCCCTCGAGCAGTACTTC	CASSRRDSLEQYF
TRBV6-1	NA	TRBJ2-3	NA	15	TGTGCCAGCAGTGGAAGCTTCAGTCGGGATCATACGCAGTATTTT	CASSGSFSRDHTQYF
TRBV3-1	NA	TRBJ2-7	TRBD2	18	TGTGCCAGCAGCCAAGTCACTACCCGACTAGCGGGAATCGACGAGCAGTACTTC	CASSQVTTRLAGIDEQYF
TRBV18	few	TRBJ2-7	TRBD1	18	TGTGCCAGCTCACCGTCCCGGGACAGGGGGCATGGGTCCTACGAGCAGTACTTC	CASSPSRDRGHGSYEQYF
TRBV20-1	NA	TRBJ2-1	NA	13	TGCAGTGCTAGAGGGGACTCCACGGTTGGGCAGTTCTTC	CSARGDSTVGQFF
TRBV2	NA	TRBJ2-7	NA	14	TGTGCCAGCAGGGAGCCGGGACTTGTCTACGAGCAGTACTTC	CASREPGLVYEQYF
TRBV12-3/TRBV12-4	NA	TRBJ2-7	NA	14	TGTGCCAGCAGTTTTGCTCCGGGCTCCTACGAGCAGTACTTC	CASSFAPGSYEQYF
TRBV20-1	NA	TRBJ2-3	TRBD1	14	TGCAGTGCTTGGGACAGGGAGATCACAGATACGCAGTATTTT	CSAWDREITDTQYF
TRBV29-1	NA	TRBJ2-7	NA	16	TGCAGCGTTGAAGATCCTGCGGGACATAACTCCTACGAGCAGTACTTC	CSVEDPAGHNSYEQYF
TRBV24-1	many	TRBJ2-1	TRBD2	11	TGTGCCACCTGGGAGGGAGGAGAGCAGTTCTTC	CATWEGGEQFF
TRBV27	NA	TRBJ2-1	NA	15	TGTGCCAGCAGTTCTATAGAGGCGGTCTACAATGAGCAGTTCTTC	CASSSIEAVYNEQFF
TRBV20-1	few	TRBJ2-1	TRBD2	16	TGCAGTGCTAGACCCATGGGGGGGGTAGGCTACAATGAGCAGTTCTTC	CSARPMGGVGYNEQFF
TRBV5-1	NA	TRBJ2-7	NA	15	TGCGCCAGCAGCTTGAAGGAAATCGGACGATACGAGCAGTACTTC	CASSLKEIGRYEQYF
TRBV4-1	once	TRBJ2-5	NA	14	TGCGCCAGCAGCCCCACGGGAAGCCACAATGAGCAGTACTTC	CASSPTGSHNEQYF
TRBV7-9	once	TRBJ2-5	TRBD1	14	TGTGCCAGCAGCTTTGGCAGGGGGCGAGAGACCCAGTACTTC	CASSFGRGRETQYF
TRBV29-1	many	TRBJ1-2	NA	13	TGCAGCGTTATGGACAGCAGAAACTATGGCTACACCTTC	CSVMDSRNYGYTF
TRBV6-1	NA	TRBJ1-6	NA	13	TGTGCCAGCAGTGAAATAACAGATTCACCCCTCCACTTT	CASSEITDSPLHF
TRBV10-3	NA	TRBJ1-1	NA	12	TGTGCCATCGTACAGGGGAACACTGAAGCTTTCTTT	CAIVQGNTEAFF
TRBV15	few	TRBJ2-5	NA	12	TGTGCCACCAGCAGAGACCAAGAGACCCAGTACTTC	CATSRDQETQYF
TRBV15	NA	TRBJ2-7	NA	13	TGTGCCACCAGCAATGAGGGAATGAACGAGCAGTACTTC	CATSNEGMNEQYF
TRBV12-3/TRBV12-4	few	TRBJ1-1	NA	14	TGTGCCAGCAGTTTCCCGGGGATGAACACTGAAGCTTTCTTT	CASSFPGMNTEAFF
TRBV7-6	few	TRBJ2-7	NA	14	TGTGCCAGCAGCCCCCCATTTGGGACATACGAGCAGTACTTC	CASSPPFGTYEQYF
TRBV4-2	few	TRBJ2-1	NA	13	TGTGCCAGCAGCCAAGAAATCAGTCATGAGCAGTTCTTC	CASSQEISHEQFF
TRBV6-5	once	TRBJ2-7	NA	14	TGTGCCAACAGCCCGGGTGGCGGGACCCTCGAGCAGTACTTC	CANSPGGGTLEQYF
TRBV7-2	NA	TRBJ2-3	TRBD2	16	TGTGCCAGCAGCTCCGGACTAGCGGGGGGAGGAGATACGCAGTATTTT	CASSSGLAGGGDTQYF
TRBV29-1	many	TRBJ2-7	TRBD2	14	TGCAGCGTTGTACTGCGGGAGACGACCTACGAGCAGTACTTC	CSVVLRETTYEQYF
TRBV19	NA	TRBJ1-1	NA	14	TGTGCCAGTGGACAGTCCTCGCCCACCTCCGAAGCTTTCTTT	CASGQSSPTSEAFF
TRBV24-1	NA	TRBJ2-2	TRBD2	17	TGTGCCACCAGTGATTCCAGACTAGCGGGAGTAACCGGGGAGCTGTTTTTT	CATSDSRLAGVTGELFF
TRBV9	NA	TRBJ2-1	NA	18	TGTGCCAGCAGCGTAGAGGATGGGGCAGGGCTCTTTTACAATGAGCAGTTCTTC	CASSVEDGAGLFYNEQFF
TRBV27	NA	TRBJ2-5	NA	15	TGTGCCAGCAGTTTAGTAGCAGGGCCCCAAGAGACCCAGTACTTC	CASSLVAGPQETQYF
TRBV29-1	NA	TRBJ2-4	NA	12	TGCAGCGTTGAAAGGGGACAAAACATTCAGTACTTC	CSVERGQNIQYF
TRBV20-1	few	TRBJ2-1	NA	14	TGCAGTGCTAGCGAATCCTGGGGCGCGGGGGAGCAGTTCTTC	CSASESWGAGEQFF
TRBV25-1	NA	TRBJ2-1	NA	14	TGTGCCAGCAGTGGAAGGACTGACGGCAATGAGCAGTTCTTC	CASSGRTDGNEQFF
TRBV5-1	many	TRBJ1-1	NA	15	TGCGCCAGCAGCTTGGCCGGGACCATGAACACTGAAGCTTTCTTT	CASSLAGTMNTEAFF
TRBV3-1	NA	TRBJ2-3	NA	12	TGTGCCAGCAGCCAAGAGCCAGATACGCAGTATTTT	CASSQEPDTQYF
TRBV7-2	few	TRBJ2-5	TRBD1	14	TGTGCCAGCCCTGGGGACAGGGGAACCCCAACCCAGTACTTC	CASPGDRGTPTQYF
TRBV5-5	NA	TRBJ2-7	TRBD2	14	TGTGCCAGCAGCTTGGGGCTAGCGGAGGACGAGCAGTACTTC	CASSLGLAEDEQYF
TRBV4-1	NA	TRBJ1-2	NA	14	TGCGCCAGCAGCCGTCGGACAGTCGGCTATGGCTACACCTTC	CASSRRTVGYGYTF
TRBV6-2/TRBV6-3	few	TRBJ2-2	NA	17	TGTGCCAGCAGTTCCCTGAACAGGGGACTAGTGGCCGGGGAGCTGTTTTTT	CASSSLNRGLVAGELFF
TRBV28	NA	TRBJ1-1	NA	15	TGTGCCAGCAGTTTAAGCGCAGAAGGGAGCACTGAAGCTTTCTTT	CASSLSAEGSTEAFF
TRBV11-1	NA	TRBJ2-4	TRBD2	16	TGTGCCAGCAGCTTCGGACTAGCGGGAGCCAAAAACACTCAGTACTTC	CASSFGLAGAKNTQYF
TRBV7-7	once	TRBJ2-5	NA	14	TGTGCCAGCAGCTTCGGGGCCGTGGCGGAGACCCAGTACTTC	CASSFGAVAETQYF
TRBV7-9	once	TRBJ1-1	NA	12	TGTGCCAGCAGGTACCGGGACCGTGAAGCTTTCTTT	CASRYRDREAFF
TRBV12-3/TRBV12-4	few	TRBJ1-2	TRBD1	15	TGTGCCAGCTTTCCATCGGGACAGACTAACTATGGCTACACCTTC	CASFPSGQTNYGYTF
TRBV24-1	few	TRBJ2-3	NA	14	TGTGCCACCAGTGGCAGGGGACCCACAGATACGCAGTATTTT	CATSGRGPTDTQYF
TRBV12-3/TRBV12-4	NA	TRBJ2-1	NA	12	TGTGCCAGCAGTTTTAGTTGGAATGAGCAGTTCTTC	CASSFSWNEQFF
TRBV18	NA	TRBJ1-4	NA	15	TGTGCCAGCTCACCACTGGCAGCTCCGAATGAAAAACTGTTTTTT	CASSPLAAPNEKLFF
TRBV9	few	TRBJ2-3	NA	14	TGTGCCAGCAGCGTAACGGGCTACACAGATACGCAGTATTTT	CASSVTGYTDTQYF